This T cell receptor beta chain was profiled in a study of regulatory T cells in long-lasting Graves disease. Regarding the study as a whole: Persistent patients had a count of shared public clonotypes (roughly 2,500) that exceeded that of new patients (approximately 1,000). With a small sample size, accuracy may have been reduced. Persistent disease showed a preference for TRBV28, TRBJ1-2 and TRBJ2-5.

The V and J ends lost 5 bases and 1 base respectively, with 12 bases between them. Germline CDR1 reads PRHDT; CDR2 reads FYEKMQ (reference sequence). The length of the CDR3 is 14 residues. Through Arm-PCR of CDR3 regions and iRepertoire HTBI primers, TCR beta libraries were built. TCRdb processed the multiplex PCR reads anew with MiXCR; each CDR3 protein has one entry. The sample yields fewer than 600,000 distinct CDR3 sequences, about 20% seen once. Indicated time point: persistent/refractory GD, antithyroid drugs over 5 years with positive TRAb. Extracted RNA from PBMCs served as the source of the TCR library. For this clonotype: What it binds is unknown.

The chain has TRBV13 and TRBJ2-7; D tentatively reads TRBD1 or TRBD2 (5 bases each). Sequences were derived from peripheral blood mononuclear cells (PBMCs), sampled when the disease was refractory, from a patient treated with antithyroid drugs. This TCR was sampled from a female donor with Graves disease. DNA for the CDR3: TGTGCCAGCAGCCCGGGACCTCGATCCTACGAGCAGTACTTC. It specifies CASSPGPRSYEQYF. Filled out from reference TRBV13 and TRBJ2-7, the complete variable domain reads AAGVIQSPRHLIKEKRETATLKCYPIPRHDTVYWYQQGPGQDPQFLISFYEKMQSDKGSIPDRFSAQQFSDYHSELNMSSLELGDSALYFCASSPGPRSYEQYFGPGTRLTVT.